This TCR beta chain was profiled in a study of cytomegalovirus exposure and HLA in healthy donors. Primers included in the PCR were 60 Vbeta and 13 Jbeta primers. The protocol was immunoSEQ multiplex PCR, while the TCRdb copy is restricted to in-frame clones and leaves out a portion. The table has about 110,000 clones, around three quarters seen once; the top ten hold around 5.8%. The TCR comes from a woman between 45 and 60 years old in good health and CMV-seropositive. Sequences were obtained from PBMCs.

The CDR3: CAWSPPGQGYQPQHF. The CDR3 nucleotides are TGTGCCTGGAGTCCTCCGGGACAGGGCTATCAGCCCCAGCATTTT. The rearrangement links TRBV30 to TRBJ1-5; 9 nucleotides agree with TRBD1. This CDR3 has 15 residues. The germline V gene has CDR1 GTSNPN and CDR2 SVGIG (reference sequence). The ends lost 2 bases at V and 5 bases at J; junction bases unmatched: 7.